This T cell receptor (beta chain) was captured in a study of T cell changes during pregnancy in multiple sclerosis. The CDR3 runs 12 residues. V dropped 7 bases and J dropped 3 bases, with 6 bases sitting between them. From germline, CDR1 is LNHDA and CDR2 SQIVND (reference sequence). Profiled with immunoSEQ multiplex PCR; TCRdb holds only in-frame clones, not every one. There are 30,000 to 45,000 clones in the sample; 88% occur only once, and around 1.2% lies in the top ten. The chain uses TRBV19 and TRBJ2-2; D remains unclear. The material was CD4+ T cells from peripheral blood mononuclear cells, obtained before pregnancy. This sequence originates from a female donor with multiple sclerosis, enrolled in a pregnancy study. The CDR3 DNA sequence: TGTGCCAGTACCCAGGACACCGGGGAGCTGTTTTTT. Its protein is CASTQDTGELFF. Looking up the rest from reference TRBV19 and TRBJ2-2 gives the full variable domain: DGGITQSPKYLFRKEGQNVTLSCEQNLNHDAMYWYRQDPGQGLRLIYYSQIVNDFQKGDIAEGYSVSREKKESFPLTVTSAQKNPTAFYLCASTQDTGELFFGEGSRLTVL.